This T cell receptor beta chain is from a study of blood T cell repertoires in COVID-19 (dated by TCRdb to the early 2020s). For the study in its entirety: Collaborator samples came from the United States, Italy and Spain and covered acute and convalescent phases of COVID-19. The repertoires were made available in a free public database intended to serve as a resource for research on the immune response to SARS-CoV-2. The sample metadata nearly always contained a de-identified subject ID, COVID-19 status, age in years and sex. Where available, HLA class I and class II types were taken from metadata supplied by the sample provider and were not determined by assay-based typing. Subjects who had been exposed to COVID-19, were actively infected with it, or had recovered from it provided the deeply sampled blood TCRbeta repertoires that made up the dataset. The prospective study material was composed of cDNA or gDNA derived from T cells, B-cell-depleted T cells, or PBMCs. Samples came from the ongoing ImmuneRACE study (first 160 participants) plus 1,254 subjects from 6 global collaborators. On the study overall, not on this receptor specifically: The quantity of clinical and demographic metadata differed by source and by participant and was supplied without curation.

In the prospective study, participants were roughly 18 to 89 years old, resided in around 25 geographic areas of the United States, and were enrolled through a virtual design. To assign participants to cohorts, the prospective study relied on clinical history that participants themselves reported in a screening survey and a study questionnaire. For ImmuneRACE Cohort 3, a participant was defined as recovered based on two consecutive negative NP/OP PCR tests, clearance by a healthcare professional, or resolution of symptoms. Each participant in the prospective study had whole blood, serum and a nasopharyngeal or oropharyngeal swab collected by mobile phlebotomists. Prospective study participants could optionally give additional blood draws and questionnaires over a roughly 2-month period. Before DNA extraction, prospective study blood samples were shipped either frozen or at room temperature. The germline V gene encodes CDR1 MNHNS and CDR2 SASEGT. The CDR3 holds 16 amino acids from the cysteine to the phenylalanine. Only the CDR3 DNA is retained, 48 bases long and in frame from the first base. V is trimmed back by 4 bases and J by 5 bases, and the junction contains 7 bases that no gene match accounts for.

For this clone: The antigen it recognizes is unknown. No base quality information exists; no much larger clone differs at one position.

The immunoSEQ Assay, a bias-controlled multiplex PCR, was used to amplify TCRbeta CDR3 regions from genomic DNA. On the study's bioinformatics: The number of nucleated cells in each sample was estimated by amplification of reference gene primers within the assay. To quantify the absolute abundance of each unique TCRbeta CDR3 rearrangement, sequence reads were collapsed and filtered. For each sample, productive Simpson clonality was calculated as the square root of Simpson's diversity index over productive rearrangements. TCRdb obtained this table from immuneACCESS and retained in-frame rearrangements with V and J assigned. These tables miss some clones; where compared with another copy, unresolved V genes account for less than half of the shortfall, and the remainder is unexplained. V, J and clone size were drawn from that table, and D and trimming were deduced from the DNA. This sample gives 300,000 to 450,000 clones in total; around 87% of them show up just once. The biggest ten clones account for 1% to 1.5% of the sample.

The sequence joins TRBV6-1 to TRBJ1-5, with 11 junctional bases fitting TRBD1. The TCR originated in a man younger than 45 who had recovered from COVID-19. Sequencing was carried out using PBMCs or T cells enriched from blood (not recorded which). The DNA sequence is TGTGCCAGCAGTGCCCAGGACAGGGGGCTCCATCAGCCCCAGCATTTT. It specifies CASSAQDRGLHQPQHF.